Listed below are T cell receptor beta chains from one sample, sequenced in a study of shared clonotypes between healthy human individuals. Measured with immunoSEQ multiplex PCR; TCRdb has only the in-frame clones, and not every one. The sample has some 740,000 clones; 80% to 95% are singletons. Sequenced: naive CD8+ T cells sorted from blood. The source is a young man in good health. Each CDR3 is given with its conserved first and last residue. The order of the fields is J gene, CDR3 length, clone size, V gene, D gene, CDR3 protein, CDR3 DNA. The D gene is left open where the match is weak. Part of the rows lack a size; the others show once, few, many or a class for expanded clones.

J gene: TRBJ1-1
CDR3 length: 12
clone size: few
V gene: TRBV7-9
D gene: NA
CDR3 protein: CASSVGSTEAFF
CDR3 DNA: TGTGCCAGTTCGGTTGGGAGCACTGAAGCTTTCTTT

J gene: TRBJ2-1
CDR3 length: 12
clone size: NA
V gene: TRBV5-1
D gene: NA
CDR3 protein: CASSLEDREQFF
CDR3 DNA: TGCGCCAGCAGCTTGGAGGATCGCGAGCAGTTCTTC

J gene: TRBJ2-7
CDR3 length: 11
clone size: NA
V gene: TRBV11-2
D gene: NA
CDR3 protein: CASSFSAEQYF
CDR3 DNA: TGTGCCAGCAGCTTCTCTGCAGAGCAGTACTTC

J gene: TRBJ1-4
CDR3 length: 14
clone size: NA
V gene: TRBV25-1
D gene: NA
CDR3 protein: CASSDRGGNEKLFF
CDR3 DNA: TGTGCCAGCAGTGACAGGGGTGGAAATGAAAAACTGTTTTTT

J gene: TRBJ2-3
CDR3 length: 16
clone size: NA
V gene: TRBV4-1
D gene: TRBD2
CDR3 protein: CASSQDSGSGTDTQYF
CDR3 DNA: TGCGCCAGCAGCCAAGATAGCGGGAGCGGCACAGATACGCAGTATTTT

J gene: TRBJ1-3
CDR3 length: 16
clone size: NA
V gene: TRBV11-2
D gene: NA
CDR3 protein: CASSSRDGTSGNTIYF
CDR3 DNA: TGTGCCAGCAGCTCTCGGGACGGCACCTCTGGAAACACCATATATTTT

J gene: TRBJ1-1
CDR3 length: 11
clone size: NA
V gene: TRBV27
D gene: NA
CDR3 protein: CAIQGGTEAFF
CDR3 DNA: TGTGCCATCCAGGGAGGTACTGAAGCTTTCTTT

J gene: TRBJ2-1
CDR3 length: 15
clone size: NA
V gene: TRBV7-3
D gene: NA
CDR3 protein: CASTAGDPLYNEQFF
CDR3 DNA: TGTGCCAGCACGGCTGGGGACCCCTTATACAATGAGCAGTTCTTC

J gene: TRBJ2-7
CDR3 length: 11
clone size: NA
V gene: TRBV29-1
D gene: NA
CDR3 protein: CSVDEGYEQYF
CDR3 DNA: TGCAGCGTTGACGAGGGGTACGAGCAGTACTTC

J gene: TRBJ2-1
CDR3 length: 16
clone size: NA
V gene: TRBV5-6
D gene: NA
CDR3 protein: CASSLGGTAHWNEQFF
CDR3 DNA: TGTGCCAGCAGCTTGGGCGGGACAGCTCACTGGAATGAGCAGTTCTTC

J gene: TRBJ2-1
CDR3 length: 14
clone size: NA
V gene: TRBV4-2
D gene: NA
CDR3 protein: CASSQEWEINEQFF
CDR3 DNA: TGTGCCAGCAGCCAAGAGTGGGAAATCAATGAGCAGTTCTTC

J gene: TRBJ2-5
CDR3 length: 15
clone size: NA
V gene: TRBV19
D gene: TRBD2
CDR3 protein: CASSIFGGRGETQYF
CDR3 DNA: TGTGCCAGTAGTATCTTTGGCGGGAGGGGAGAGACCCAGTACTTC

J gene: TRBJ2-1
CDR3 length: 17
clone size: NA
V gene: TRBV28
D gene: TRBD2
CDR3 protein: CASSFFLLAGKYNEQFF
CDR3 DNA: TGTGCCAGCAGTTTTTTTCTACTAGCGGGGAAATACAATGAGCAGTTCTTC

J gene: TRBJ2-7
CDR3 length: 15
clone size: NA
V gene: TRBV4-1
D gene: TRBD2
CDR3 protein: CASSQGLAETYEQYF
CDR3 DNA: TGCGCCAGCAGCCAAGGACTAGCGGAGACCTACGAGCAGTACTTC

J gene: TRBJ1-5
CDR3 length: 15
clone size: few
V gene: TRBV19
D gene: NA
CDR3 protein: CASRPMGFGNQPQHF
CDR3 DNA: TGTGCCAGTAGGCCAATGGGATTTGGCAATCAGCCCCAGCATTTT

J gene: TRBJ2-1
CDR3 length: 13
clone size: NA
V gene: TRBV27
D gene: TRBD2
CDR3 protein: CASRLAGAGEQFF
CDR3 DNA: TGTGCCAGCAGACTAGCGGGAGCTGGTGAGCAGTTCTTC

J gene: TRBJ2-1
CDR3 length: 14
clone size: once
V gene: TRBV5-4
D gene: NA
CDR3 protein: CASSLGGVRPQQFF
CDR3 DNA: TGTGCCAGCAGCTTGGGTGGGGTGCGCCCGCAGCAGTTCTTC

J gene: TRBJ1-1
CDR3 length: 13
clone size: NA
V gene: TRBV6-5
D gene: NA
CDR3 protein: CASSYKGNTEAFF
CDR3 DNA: TGTGCCAGCAGTTACAAGGGTAACACTGAAGCTTTCTTT

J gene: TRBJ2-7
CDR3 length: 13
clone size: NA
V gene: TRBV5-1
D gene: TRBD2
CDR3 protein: CASSMTSGHEQYF
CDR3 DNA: TGCGCCAGCAGTATGACTAGCGGCCACGAGCAGTACTTC

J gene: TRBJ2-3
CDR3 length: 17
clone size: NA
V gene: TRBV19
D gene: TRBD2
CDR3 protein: CASSPLTSGRSTDTQYF
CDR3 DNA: TGTGCCAGTAGTCCCCTGACTAGCGGGAGGTCCACAGATACGCAGTATTTT

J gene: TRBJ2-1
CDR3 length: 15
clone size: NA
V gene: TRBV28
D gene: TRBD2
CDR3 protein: CASSWTSSPYNEQFF
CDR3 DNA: TGTGCCAGCAGTTGGACTAGCTCCCCCTACAATGAGCAGTTCTTC

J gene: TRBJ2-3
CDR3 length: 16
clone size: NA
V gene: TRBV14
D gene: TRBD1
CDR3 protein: CASSQDSTGRSYTQYF
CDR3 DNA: TGTGCCAGCAGCCAAGATTCGACAGGGCGTTCGTATACGCAGTATTTT

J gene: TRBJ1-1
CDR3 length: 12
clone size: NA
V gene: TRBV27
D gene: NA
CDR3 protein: CASSSTTQEAFF
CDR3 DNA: TGTGCCAGCAGTTCCACGACACAGGAGGCTTTCTTT

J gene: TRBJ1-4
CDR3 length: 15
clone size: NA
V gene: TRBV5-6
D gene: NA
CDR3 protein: CASSLEGGFNEKLFF
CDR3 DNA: TGTGCCAGCAGCTTGGAAGGCGGATTTAATGAAAAACTGTTTTTT

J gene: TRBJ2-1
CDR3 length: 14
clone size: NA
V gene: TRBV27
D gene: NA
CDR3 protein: CASSFGVSYNEQFF
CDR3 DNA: TGTGCCAGCAGTTTTGGGGTATCCTACAATGAGCAGTTCTTC

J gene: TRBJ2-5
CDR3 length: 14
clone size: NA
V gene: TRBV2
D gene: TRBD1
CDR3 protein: CASSEGQGGETQYF
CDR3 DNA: TGTGCCAGCAGTGAAGGACAGGGTGGAGAGACCCAGTACTTC

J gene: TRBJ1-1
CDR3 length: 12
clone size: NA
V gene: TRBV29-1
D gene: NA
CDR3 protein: CSVSPRNTEAFF
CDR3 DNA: TGCAGCGTATCACCCCGGAACACTGAAGCTTTCTTT

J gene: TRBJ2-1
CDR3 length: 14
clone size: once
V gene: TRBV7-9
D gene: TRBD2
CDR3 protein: CASITGTTYNEQFF
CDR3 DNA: TGTGCCAGCATCACCGGGACTACCTACAATGAGCAGTTCTTC

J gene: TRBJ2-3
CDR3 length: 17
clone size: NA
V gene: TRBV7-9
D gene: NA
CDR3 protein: CASSLVGAGPNTDTQYF
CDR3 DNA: TGTGCCAGCAGCTTAGTAGGTGCAGGACCGAACACAGATACGCAGTATTTT

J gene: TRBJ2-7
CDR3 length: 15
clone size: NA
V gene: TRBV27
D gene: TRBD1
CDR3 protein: CASSPGQGAINEQYF
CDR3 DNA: TGTGCCAGCAGTCCCGGACAGGGGGCGATCAACGAGCAGTACTTC

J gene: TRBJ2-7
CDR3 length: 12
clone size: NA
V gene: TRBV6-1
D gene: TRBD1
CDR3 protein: CASRDGQVEQYF
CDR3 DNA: TGTGCCAGCAGGGACGGACAGGTCGAGCAGTACTTC

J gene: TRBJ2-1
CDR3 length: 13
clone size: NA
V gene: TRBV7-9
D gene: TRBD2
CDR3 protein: CASSLGLADEQFF
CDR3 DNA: TGTGCCAGCAGCCTTGGACTAGCGGATGAGCAGTTCTTC

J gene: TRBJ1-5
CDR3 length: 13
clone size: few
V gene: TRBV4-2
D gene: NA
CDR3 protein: CASSQDRAQPQHF
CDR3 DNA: TGTGCCAGCAGCCAAGATCGGGCTCAGCCCCAGCATTTT

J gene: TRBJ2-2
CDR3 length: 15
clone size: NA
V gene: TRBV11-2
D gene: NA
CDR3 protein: CASSLWTDYTGELFF
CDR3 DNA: TGTGCCAGCAGCTTGTGGACAGATTACACCGGGGAGCTGTTTTTT

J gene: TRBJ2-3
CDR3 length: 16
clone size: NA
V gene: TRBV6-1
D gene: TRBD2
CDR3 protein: CASSEARGAIGDTQYF
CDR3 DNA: TGTGCCAGCAGTGAAGCGCGGGGGGCGATTGGGGATACGCAGTATTTT

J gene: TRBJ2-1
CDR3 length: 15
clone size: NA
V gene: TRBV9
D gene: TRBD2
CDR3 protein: CASSELAGGYNEQFF
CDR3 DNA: TGTGCCAGCAGCGAACTAGCGGGAGGTTACAATGAGCAGTTCTTC

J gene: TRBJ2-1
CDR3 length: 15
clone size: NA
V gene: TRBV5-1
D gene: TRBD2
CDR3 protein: CASSLVASGSYEQFF
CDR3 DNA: TGCGCCAGCAGCTTGGTCGCTAGCGGGAGCTATGAGCAGTTCTTC

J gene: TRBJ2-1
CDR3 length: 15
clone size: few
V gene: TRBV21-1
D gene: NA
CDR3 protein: CASSKDAGSYNEQFF
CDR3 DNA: TGTGCCAGCAGCAAAGATGCAGGGAGCTACAATGAGCAGTTCTTC

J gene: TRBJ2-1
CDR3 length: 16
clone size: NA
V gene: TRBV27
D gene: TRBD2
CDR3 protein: CASSLYLAGSPNEQFF
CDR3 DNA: TGTGCCAGCAGTTTATACTTAGCGGGGAGTCCCAATGAGCAGTTCTTC

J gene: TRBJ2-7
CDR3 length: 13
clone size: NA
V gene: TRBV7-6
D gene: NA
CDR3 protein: CASSTDRAYEQYF
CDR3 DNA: TGTGCCAGCAGCACCGACAGAGCCTACGAGCAGTACTTC